The present entry profiles one T cell receptor (beta chain) with its context. Its matching antigen is unknown. The data were taken from a study of OX40 agonist ivuxolimab in advanced cancers. Study-level findings and limits: On average, CD8+ T cells showed a greater number of expanded clones than CD4+.

Exclusion of a patient followed from autoimmune disease history or systemic immunosuppression. The method was immunoSEQ multiplex PCR; TCRdb's version includes in-frame clones alone and lacks a portion of them. The profile shows around 56,000 clones, 65% to 85% of them singletons. There are 13 residues in the CDR3. Germline lookup yields CDR1 SGHVS and CDR2 FNYEAQ. Deletions cut 3 bases from V and 8 bases from J, with 13 bases between. This sample comprised CD4+ or CD8+ T cells sorted from blood, obtained in a trial of the OX40 agonist ivuxolimab. The source is an adult with an advanced solid tumor such as melanoma, head and neck, liver or kidney cancer. The chain combines TRBV7-6 with TRBJ1-1; TRBD1 is a possible D gene (6 bases). CDR3 nucleotides: TGTGCCAGCAGCTTCGCTCCGGACAGAGAAGCTTTCTTT. Its translation: CASSFAPDREAFF. The variable domain in full, with the rest retrieved from reference TRBV7-6 and TRBJ1-1, is GAGVSQSPRYKVTKRGQDVALRCDPISGHVSLYWYRQALGQGPEFLTYFNYEAQQDKSGLPNDRFSAERPEGSISTLTIQRTEQRDSAMYRCASSFAPDREAFFGQGTRLTVV.